The 10 T cell receptor beta chains below all came from one sample that was sequenced in a study of blood T cell repertoires in COVID-19. TCRdb keeps only in-frame clones here, not all; method: immunoSEQ multiplex PCR. The sample has around 120,000 clones, less than 95% seen once. The sample comprised peripheral blood. These TCRs come from a human donor with active COVID-19. The donor label of this sample is uncertain.

The CDR3 sequence: CASSLGQAPNTGELFF. In DNA, the CDR3 is TGTGCCAGCAGCTTGGGACAGGCCCCGAACACCGGGGAGCTGTTTTTT. The chain recombines TRBV27 with TRBJ2-2, with 8 positions matching TRBD1. This CDR3 has 16 amino acids. V shed 6 bases and J 0 bases; nucleotides not matched to a gene: 6. From germline, CDR1 is MNHEY and CDR2 SMNVEV (reference sequence).

The chain recombines TRBV5-6 with TRBJ1-1; 10 positions agree with TRBD1. V lost 0 bases and J lost 1; bases outside the gene matches: 3. The CDR3 length is 16 residues. Germline V gene data show CDR1 as SGHDT and CDR2 as YYEEEE. Here the CDR3 DNA reads TGTGCCAGCAGCTTGGGAGGACAGGGGGAGAACACTGAAGCTTTCTTT. This codes for CASSLGGQGENTEAFF.

Of note for this clone: The sample contains more than one DNA sequence encoding this CDR3. CDR3 nucleotides: TGTGCCAGCAGTTTGACAGCAACTAATGAAAAACTGTTTTTT. Residues: CASSLTATNEKLFF. The chain links TRBV27 to TRBJ1-4, with D perhaps TRBD1 (5 bases). Germline V gene sequence: CDR1 MNHEY, CDR2 SMNVEV (reference sequence). Trimming stripped 3 bases from V and 0 bases from J, with 5 bases between. CDR3 size: 14 residues.

V gene TRBV5-5 combines with J gene TRBJ2-3; weak D call: TRBD1 (6 bases). CDR3 length equals 14 residues. Germline CDR1 is SGHKS and CDR2 is YYEKEE (reference sequence). V was cut by 2 bases and J by 6 bases, with 13 bases left in between. DNA for the CDR3: TGTGCCAGCAGCTTCGACAGGTGGAGGGATACGCAGTATTTT. It codes for CASSFDRWRDTQYF. The entire variable domain, with the rest obtained from reference TRBV5-5 and TRBJ2-3, is as follows: DAGVTQSPTHLIKTRGQQVTLRCSPISGHKSVSWYQQVLGQGPQFIFQYYEKEERGRGNFPDRFSARQFPNYSSELNVNALLLGDSALYLCASSFDRWRDTQYFGPGTRLTVL.

This chain connects TRBV18 to TRBJ1-2, with 8 positions matching TRBD1. The CDR3 consists of 16 residues. The J segment lost 1 base and the V segment lost 3 bases, leaving 7 bases of the junction unmatched. Germline assignment: CDR1 KGHSH and CDR2 LQKENI. The DNA for the CDR3 is TGTGCCAGCTCACCCCCGCGGACAGGGAGTAACTATGGCTACACCTTC. It is translated as CASSPPRTGSNYGYTF.

V gene TRBV7-3 combines with J gene TRBJ1-1; 7 bases map to TRBD1. The CDR3 contains 15 residues. The V gene's germline CDR1 is SGHTA and CDR2 FQGTGA. J was trimmed by 0 bases and V by 5 bases; bases with no gene match: 6. In nucleotides, the CDR3 is TGTGCCAGCAGCGTGACAGGGCGCATGAACACTGAAGCTTTCTTT. Protein product: CASSVTGRMNTEAFF.

The J gene is TRBJ1-5, the V gene TRBV6-5; 10 positions match TRBD1. The J segment lost 10 bases and the V segment lost 4 bases, leaving 4 bases of the junction unmatched. Germline values: CDR1 MNHEY, CDR2 SVGAGI. The CDR3 length is 13 residues. Written as DNA, the CDR3 is TGTGCCAGCAGTTCGACAGGGGGCCTTCCCCAGCATTTT. It is translated as CASSSTGGLPQHF.

The chain uses TRBV7-2 and TRBJ2-2; maybe TRBD1 (5 bases). V lost 4 bases, J lost 7 bases, and 10 bases lay in between. This CDR3 spans 13 amino acids. The V gene's germline CDR1 is SGHTA and CDR2 FQGNSA. As DNA, the CDR3 is TGTGCCAGCAGCTCAGGGCAGGGCGGGGAGCTGTTTTTT. Translation: CASSSGQGGELFF.

The CDR3 region has the DNA TGTGCCAGCAGCTTAGGTGGTCAGGGCCATGGCTACACCTTC. As protein: CASSLGGQGHGYTF. This rearrangement joins TRBV7-2 to TRBJ1-2, with a weak D call TRBD1 (5 bases). This CDR3 region has 14 residues. Germline CDR1 reads SGHTA; CDR2 reads FQGNSA. The germline V and J ends were trimmed by 1 base and 6 bases, with 12 bases remaining between them.

The chain links TRBV10-3 to TRBJ1-1, with D possibly matching TRBD1 (6 bases). The germline V and J ends were trimmed by 10 bases and 0 bases, with 12 bases remaining between them. CDR3 length equals 13 residues. Germline lookup yields CDR1 ENHRY and CDR2 SYGVKD. For the CDR3, the DNA is TGTGCCACCACCGGACAGATGAACACTGAAGCTTTCTTT. Residues: CATTGQMNTEAFF.